Below, one TCR beta chain is given with its context. This clonotype was observed at least ten times. Its target antigen remains unknown. Qualities for individual bases were not recorded, and no much larger clone is one base off. The TCR beta CDR3 regions were amplified from the RNA transcripts. The TCR CDR3 was subjected to a first round of RT-PCR using the HTBI primer set and the Qiagen OneStep RT-PCR kit. Libraries were constructed in a second round of multiplex PCR, after which size selection and purification were carried out. The libraries were sequenced on an Illumina HiSeq2000 using paired-end 100 bp reads. The study's own analysis went as follows. SOAPnuke was used to process the raw data, removing reads that contained adapters or uncalled bases, had a mean Phred below 15, or lacked an exact match to the constant primer or identifier. COPE v1.2.5 was used to merge high-quality paired reads, and clonotypes were defined as unique nucleotide sequences. MiTCR v1.1 was used to align the clonotypes against IMGT TRBV, TRBD and TRBJ reference segments. Only V-J combinations with frequency above 0.0001, covering 98% to 99.2% of repertoires, were analysed. The TCS score was defined as the ratio of F50 (clonal expansion) to E x V (chaos), calculated using BLOSUM62-based TCRdist between CDR3 peptides within each V-J. Welch's t-statistics and random forest reduced around 520 V-J features to about 12, which were used in a naive Bayes classifier (R e1071). TCRdb took the public reads, trimmed them with fastp at Q25, ran MiXCR for clone calling and kept in-frame beta chains. Records with the same CDR3 protein are collapsed into one entry carrying the most frequent genes and DNA. The V and J calls reflect TCRdb's pipeline rather than the authors' work. The sample yields roughly 280,000 distinct CDR3 sequences; 22% were counted once. The leading ten clones occupy roughly 60% of the sample.

CDR1 and CDR2 were assigned from the germline V gene as MDHEN and SYDVKM. The CDR3 covers 15 residues, taking in both the cysteine and the phenylalanine. The CDR3 DNA has 45 bases and is translated from base 1. V is cut by 3 bases and J by 1 base, and the space between the germline ends is 12 bases. The record originates from a study of T cells in Graves' hyperthyroidism and ophthalmopathy (dated by TCRdb to between 2019 and 2020). Background for the entire study: Peripheral blood samples were taken at the time of initial diagnosis, prior to any treatment. Prospective prediction of ophthalmopathy was tested in an independent validation cohort of under 20 hyperthyroidism patients and some 17 patients who later progressed to ophthalmopathy. The 90 or so discovery patients were randomly split 7:3 into training and test sets. To identify TCR V-J signatures that set the groups apart, the researchers used a discovery cohort of 90 to 100 patients, made up of 40 to 45 with Graves' ophthalmopathy and some 56 with stable Graves' hyperthyroidism. The study also compared thyroid tissue and blood T-cell repertoires from 6 or 7 Graves' hyperthyroidism patients. The paper reports TCR Vbeta CDR3 sequencing of fewer than 150 peripheral blood samples: around 41 ophthalmopathy, over 70 hyperthyroidism and around 17 progressor patients. Following sampling, methimazole starting at 30 mg daily was given to hyperthyroidism patients, and high-dose intravenous methylprednisolone was given to ophthalmopathy patients. General conclusions and limits of the study: Ophthalmopathy was separated from stable hyperthyroidism by a 13 V-J signature model, with over 85% sensitivity and 81% to 82% specificity obtained in cross-validation and 80%/75% obtained in testing. In validation, the model predicted progression to ophthalmopathy a median of roughly 6.1 months before onset, with over 60% sensitivity and 72.22% specificity. Most expanded thyroid clonotypes (frequency above 0.001) were also detected in blood, a finding suggesting that blood repertoires may reflect thyroid immune responses. Sample size was not statistically predetermined, and investigators were not blinded to group allocation.

Ophthalmopathy patients had moderately to severely active disease, Clinical Activity Score of at least 3, NOSPECS grade of at least 4, and duration under 3 months. Patients with uncontrolled infections, other autoimmune diseases, pregnancy or lactation were excluded. Clinical symptoms, serum thyroxine and TRAb, thyroid ultrasound, and orbital computed tomography formed the basis for the diagnoses. PBMCs were separated from 8 to 10 ml of fresh peripheral blood using Ficoll-Paque density gradient centrifugation. Trizol reagent was used to extract total RNA, and RNA quality was then checked on an Agilent 2100 Bioanalyzer.

The source of this sequence is a young man with Graves' ophthalmopathy. Here the chain combines TRBV28 and TRBJ1-1; the D gene is unclear. What was sequenced was blood. The nucleotide sequence reads TGTGCCAGCAGTTTGACCGTGAAGGGGAACACTGAAGCTTTCTTT. This codes for CASSLTVKGNTEAFF.